This paragraph reports one T cell receptor (beta chain). This entry comes from a study of cytomegalovirus exposure and HLA in healthy donors. TCRdb's copy holds only in-frame clones and misses some; the assay was immunoSEQ multiplex PCR. The profile shows 200,000 to 250,000 clones, roughly 84% of them singletons. There are 15 residues in the CDR3. Germline CDR1 and CDR2: MNHNS and SASEGT. With 7 bases clipped from V and 8 bases from J, the junction kept 16 bases outside the gene matches. The chain joins TRBV6-1 to TRBJ1-2; 7 positions agree with TRBD1. The source is a young woman in good health and CMV-seropositive. The sequenced sample consisted of PBMCs. The CDR3 region has the DNA TGTGCCAGCACCATAAAATCTACAGGGGTTAAGGGCTACACCTTC. Its protein product is CASTIKSTGVKGYTF.